This TCR beta chain originates from a study of CD8+ T cells in alopecia areata. Treatment here: oral pan-JAK inhibitor, 5-10 mg twice daily. Alopecia areata patients provided lesional scalp punch biopsies and peripheral blood, both collected for the study. Sorting from PBMCs produced CD4+ and CD8+ T cells. RNA, once extracted, was reverse transcribed into cDNA for use as the sequencing template. Sequencing used immunoSEQ multiplex PCR; TCRdb keeps in-frame clones, though not all of them. The sample lists some 170,000 clones, about three fifths occurring once. This clone was picked up one time. The antigen remains undetermined. Findings of the study overall: Scalp and blood samples kept many expanded lesional clones throughout tofacitinib.

The CDR3 contains 17 residues. Germline V gene data show CDR1 as SGDLS and CDR2 as YYNGEE. The V gene end was trimmed by 0 bases and the J gene end by 4 bases; junction bases not matched to a gene: 11. The specimen was CD4+ T cells sorted from blood, collected at approximately week 60, from a patient treated with tofacitinib. The gene calls are TRBV9 and TRBJ2-5, with TRBD1 matching over 8 bases. The source of this sequence is a human donor with alopecia areata. Here the CDR3 DNA reads TGTGCCAGCAGCGTAGGGGCCGGGACAGGCCGAGGAGAGACCCAGTACTTC. Translating gives CASSVGAGTGRGETQYF.